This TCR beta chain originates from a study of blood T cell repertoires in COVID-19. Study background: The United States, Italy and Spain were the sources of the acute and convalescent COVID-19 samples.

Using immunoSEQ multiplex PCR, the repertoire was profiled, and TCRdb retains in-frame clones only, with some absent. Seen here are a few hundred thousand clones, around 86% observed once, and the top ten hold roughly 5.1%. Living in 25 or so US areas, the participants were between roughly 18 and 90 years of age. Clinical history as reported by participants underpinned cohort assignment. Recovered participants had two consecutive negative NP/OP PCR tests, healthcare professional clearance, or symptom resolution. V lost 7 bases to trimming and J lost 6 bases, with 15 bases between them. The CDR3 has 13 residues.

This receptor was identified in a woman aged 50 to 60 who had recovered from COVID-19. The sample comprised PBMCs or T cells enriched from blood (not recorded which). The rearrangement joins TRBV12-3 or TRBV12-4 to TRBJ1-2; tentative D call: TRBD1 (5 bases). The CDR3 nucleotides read TGTGCCAGCATGGTCGCAGGGTTTCATGGCTACACCTTC. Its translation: CASMVAGFHGYTF.